The clone carrying this T cell receptor beta chain was seen at least ten times. The CDR3 has 19 residues. V shed 1 base, J shed 6 bases, and the junction held 16 bases outside the gene matches. Germline values: CDR1 LGHDT, CDR2 YNNKEL (reference sequence). The data were obtained in a study of T-cell reconstitution after alpha-beta-depleted transplantation in children. This sample's TCRbeta library carried unique molecular identifier barcodes. TCRdb reprocessed the PCR reads via MiXCR and lists one record per CDR3 protein. The data contain some 150,000 distinct CDR3 sequences, around 8.5% of them singletons.

Source: PBMCs, mostly from graft donor cells, taken 180 days after TCRalphabeta/CD19-depleted stem cell transplant. This receptor was taken from a female patient aged 2-10 years who had a stem cell transplant for congenital amegakaryocytic thrombocytopenia, so the T cells may come from the graft donor. The genes are TRBV3-1 and TRBJ2-1, with 9 bases that match TRBD2. The CDR3 loop reads CASSQGRITSGLGGNEQFF. DNA of the CDR3: TGTGCCAGCAGCCAAGGTCGGATAACTAGCGGGCTTGGGGGCAATGAGCAGTTCTTC.